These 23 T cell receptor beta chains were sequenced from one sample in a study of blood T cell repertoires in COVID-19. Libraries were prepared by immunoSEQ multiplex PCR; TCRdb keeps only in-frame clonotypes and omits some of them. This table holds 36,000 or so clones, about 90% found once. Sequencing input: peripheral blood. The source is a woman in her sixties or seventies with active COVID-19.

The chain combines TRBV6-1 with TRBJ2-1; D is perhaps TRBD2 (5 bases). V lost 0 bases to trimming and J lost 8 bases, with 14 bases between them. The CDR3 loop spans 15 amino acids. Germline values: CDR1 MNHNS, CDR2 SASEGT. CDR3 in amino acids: CASSEARGREHEQFF. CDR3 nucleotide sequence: TGTGCCAGCAGTGAAGCGCGAGGACGGGAACATGAGCAGTTCTTC.

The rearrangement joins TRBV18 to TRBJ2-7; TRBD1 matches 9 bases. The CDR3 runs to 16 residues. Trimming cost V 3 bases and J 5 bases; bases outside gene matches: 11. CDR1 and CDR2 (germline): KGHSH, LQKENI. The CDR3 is CASSPELNRGRNEQYF. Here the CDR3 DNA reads TGTGCCAGCTCACCGGAGCTAAACAGGGGGCGAAACGAGCAGTACTTC.

CDR3 sequence: CASTSSYNEQFF. The CDR3 nucleotides read TGTGCCAGCACCAGCTCCTACAATGAGCAGTTCTTC. This rearrangement joins TRBV19 to TRBJ2-1; D remains ambiguous. V lost 9 bases, J lost 0 bases, and 6 bases lay in between. The germline gives CDR1 LNHDA, CDR2 SQIVND (reference sequence). This CDR3 comprises 12 residues.

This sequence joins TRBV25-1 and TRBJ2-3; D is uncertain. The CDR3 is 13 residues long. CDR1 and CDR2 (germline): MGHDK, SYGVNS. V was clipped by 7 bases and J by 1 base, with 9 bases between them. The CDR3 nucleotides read TGTGCCAGCACCCCACCAGGCACAGATACGCAGTATTTT. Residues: CASTPPGTDTQYF.

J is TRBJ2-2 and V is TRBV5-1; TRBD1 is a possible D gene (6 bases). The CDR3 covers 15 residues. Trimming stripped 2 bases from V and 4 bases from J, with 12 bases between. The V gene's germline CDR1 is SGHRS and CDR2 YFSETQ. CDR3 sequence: CASSFGQIGTGELFF. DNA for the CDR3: TGCGCCAGCAGCTTCGGACAGATTGGCACCGGGGAGCTGTTTTTT. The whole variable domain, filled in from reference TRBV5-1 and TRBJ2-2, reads KAGVTQTPRYLIKTRGQQVTLSCSPISGHRSVSWYQQTPGQGLQFLFEYFSETQRNKGNFPGRFSGRQFSNSRSEMNVSTLELGDSALYLCASSFGQIGTGELFFGEGSRLTVL.

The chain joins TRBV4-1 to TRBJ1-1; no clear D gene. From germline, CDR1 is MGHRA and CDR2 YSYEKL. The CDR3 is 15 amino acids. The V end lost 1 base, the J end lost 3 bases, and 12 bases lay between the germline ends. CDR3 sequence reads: CASSQGVMSDTEAFF. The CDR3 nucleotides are TGCGCCAGCAGCCAAGGTGTGATGTCGGACACTGAAGCTTTCTTT.

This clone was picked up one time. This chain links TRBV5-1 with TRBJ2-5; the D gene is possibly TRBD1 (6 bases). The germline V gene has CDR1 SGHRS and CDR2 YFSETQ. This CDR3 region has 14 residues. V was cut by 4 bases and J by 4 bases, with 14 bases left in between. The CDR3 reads CASSLTGELETQYF. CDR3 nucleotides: TGCGCCAGCAGCCTGACAGGAGAATTAGAGACCCAGTACTTC. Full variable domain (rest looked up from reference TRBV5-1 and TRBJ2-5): KAGVTQTPRYLIKTRGQQVTLSCSPISGHRSVSWYQQTPGQGLQFLFEYFSETQRNKGNFPGRFSGRQFSNSRSEMNVSTLELGDSALYLCASSLTGELETQYFGPGTRLLVL.

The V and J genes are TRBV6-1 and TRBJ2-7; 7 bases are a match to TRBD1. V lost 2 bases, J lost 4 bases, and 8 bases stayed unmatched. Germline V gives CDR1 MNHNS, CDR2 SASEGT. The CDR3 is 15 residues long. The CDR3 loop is CASSESRGQTYEQYF. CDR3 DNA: TGTGCCAGCAGTGAATCAAGGGGGCAGACTTACGAGCAGTACTTC.

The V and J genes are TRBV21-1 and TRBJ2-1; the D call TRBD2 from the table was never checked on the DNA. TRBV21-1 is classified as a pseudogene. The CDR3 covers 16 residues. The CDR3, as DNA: TGTGCCAGCACCAGGGGTGGGACTAGCTCCTACAATGAGCAGTTCTTC. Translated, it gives CASTRGGTSSYNEQFF.

CDR3 DNA: TGCGCCAGCAGCCAAGATCTCGTAGTAGGGGGAGTAGCTGGAAACACCATATATTTT. Protein: CASSQDLVVGGVAGNTIYF. V usage is TRBV4-1 and J usage is TRBJ1-3, with D possibly TRBD1 on 6 matching bases. Per the germline V gene, CDR1 is MGHRA and CDR2 is YSYEKL. V was pared by 0 bases and J by 2 bases, with 20 bases between. The CDR3 loop spans 19 amino acids.

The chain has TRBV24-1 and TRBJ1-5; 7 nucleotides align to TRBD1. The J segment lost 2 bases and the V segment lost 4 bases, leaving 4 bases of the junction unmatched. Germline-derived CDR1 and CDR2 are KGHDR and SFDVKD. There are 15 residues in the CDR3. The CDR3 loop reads CATSDHRGRNQPQHF. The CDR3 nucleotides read TGTGCCACCAGTGACCACAGGGGTCGCAATCAGCCCCAGCATTTT.

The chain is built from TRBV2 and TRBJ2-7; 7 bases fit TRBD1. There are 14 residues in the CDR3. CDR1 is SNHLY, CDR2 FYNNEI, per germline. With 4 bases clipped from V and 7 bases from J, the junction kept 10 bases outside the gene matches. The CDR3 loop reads CASSGRDSLKEQYF. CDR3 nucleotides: TGTGCCAGCAGTGGTAGGGACAGTCTAAAAGAGCAGTACTTC.

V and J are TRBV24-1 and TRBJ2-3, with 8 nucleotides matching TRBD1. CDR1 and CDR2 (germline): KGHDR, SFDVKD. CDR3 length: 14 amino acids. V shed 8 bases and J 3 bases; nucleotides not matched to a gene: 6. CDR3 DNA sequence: TGTGCCACCACCCGGACAGGGCCAACAGATACGCAGTATTTT. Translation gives CATTRTGPTDTQYF.

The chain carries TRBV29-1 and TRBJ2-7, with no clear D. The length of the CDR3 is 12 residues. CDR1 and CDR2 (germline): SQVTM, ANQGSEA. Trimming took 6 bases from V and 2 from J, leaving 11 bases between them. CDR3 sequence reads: CSVEKSTYEQYF. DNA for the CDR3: TGCAGCGTCGAAAAGTCTACCTACGAGCAGTACTTC.

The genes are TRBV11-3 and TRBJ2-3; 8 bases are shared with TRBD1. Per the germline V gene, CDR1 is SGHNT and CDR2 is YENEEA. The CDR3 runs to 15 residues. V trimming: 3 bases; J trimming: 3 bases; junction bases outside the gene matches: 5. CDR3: CASSFGQGWTDTQYF. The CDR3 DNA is TGTGCCAGCAGCTTTGGACAGGGATGGACAGATACGCAGTATTTT.

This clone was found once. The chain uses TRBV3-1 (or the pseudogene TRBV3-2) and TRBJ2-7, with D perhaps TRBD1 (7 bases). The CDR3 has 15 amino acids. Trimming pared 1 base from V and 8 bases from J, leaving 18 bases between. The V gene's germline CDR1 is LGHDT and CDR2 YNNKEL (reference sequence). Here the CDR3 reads CASSQGTTGEAQQYF. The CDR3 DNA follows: TGTGCCAGCAGCCAAGGAACAACAGGGGAGGCTCAGCAGTACTTC.

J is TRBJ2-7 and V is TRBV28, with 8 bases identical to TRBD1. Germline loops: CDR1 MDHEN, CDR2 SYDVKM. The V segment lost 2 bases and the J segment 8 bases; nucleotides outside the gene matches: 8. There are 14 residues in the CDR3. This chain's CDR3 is CASSLPQGARKQYF. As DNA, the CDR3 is TGTGCCAGCAGTTTACCTCAGGGGGCACGAAAGCAGTACTTC.

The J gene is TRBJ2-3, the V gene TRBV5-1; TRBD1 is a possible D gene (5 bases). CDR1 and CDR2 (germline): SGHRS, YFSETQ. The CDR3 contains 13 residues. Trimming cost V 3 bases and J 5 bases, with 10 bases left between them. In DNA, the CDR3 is TGCGCCAGCAGCTGGGGCGAACGAGATACGCAGTATTTT. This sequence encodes CASSWGERDTQYF.

This chain's CDR3 is CASSQDQGINSPLHF. The CDR3 DNA is TGCGCCAGCAGCCAAGACCAGGGGATCAATTCACCCCTCCACTTT. J is TRBJ1-6 and V is TRBV4-3; possibly TRBD1 for D (6 bases). Trimming pared 0 bases from V and 7 bases from J, leaving 10 bases between. Germline CDR1 reads LGHNA; CDR2 reads YSLEER. The CDR3 extends over 15 amino acids.

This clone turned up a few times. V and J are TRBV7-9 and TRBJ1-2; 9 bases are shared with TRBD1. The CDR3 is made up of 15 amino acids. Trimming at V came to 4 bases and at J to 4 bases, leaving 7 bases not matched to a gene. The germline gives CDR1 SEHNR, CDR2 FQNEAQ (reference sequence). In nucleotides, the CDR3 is TGTGCCAGCAGCTCAGTAGGGACAGGGAGCTATGGCTACACCTTC. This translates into CASSSVGTGSYGYTF.

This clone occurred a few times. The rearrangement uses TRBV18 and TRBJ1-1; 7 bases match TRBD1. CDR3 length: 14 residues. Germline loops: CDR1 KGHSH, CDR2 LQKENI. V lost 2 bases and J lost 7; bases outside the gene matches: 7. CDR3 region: CASSPDRVQIEAFF. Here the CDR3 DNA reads TGTGCCAGCTCACCAGACAGGGTTCAGATTGAAGCTTTCTTT.

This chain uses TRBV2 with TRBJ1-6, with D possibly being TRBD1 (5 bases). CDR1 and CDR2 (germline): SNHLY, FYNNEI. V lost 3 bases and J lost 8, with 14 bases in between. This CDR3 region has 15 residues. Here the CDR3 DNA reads TGTGCCAGCAGTGAGGAACAGGCGGCTTATTCACCCCTCCACTTT. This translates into CASSEEQAAYSPLHF.

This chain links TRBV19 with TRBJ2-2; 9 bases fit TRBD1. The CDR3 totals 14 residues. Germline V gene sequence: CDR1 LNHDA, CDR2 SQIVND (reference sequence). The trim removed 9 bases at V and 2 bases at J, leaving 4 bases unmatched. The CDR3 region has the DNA TGTGCCAGCAAACAGGGGGCAAACACCGGGGAGCTGTTTTTT. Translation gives CASKQGANTGELFF.